Below are 20 T cell receptor beta chains sequenced from a single sample in a study of blood T cell repertoires in COVID-19. The table came from immunoSEQ multiplex PCR; TCRdb's copy has only in-frame clones and leaves some out. The sample records more than 70,000 clones, 86% being singletons. The sequenced sample was peripheral blood. The source of these receptors is a man older than 75 with active or convalescent COVID-19.

The gene calls are TRBV27 and TRBJ1-1; D is unresolved. V was pared by 6 bases and J by 4 bases, with 15 bases between. The CDR3 loop spans 14 amino acids. Germline CDR1 and CDR2: MNHEY and SMNVEV (reference sequence). The CDR3 nucleotides are TGTGCCAGCAGCTCTAGGACTGCTGGCACTGAAGCTTTCTTT. Its protein is CASSSRTAGTEAFF.

This chain connects TRBV18 to TRBJ2-3; perhaps TRBD2 as D (6 bases). CDR1 is KGHSH and CDR2 is LQKENI in the germline V gene. The ends were cut back, 2 bases at V and 4 bases at J, with 19 bases in the middle. CDR3 size: 17 residues. The CDR3 here is CASSPAARTKAPDTQYF. In nucleotides, the CDR3 is TGTGCCAGCTCACCAGCTGCTCGGACTAAGGCCCCAGATACGCAGTATTTT. Full variable domain (missing parts from reference TRBV18 and TRBJ2-3): NAGVMQNPRHLVRRRGQEARLRCSPMKGHSHVYWYRQLPEEGLKFMVYLQKENIIDESGMPKERFSAEFPKEGPSILRIQQVVRGDSAAYFCASSPAARTKAPDTQYFGPGTRLTVL.

This rearrangement joins TRBV24-1 to TRBJ1-5; D ambiguous. This CDR3 has 11 amino acids. Germline CDR1 reads KGHDR; CDR2 reads SFDVKD. Trimming pared 10 bases from V and 7 bases from J, leaving 10 bases between. CDR3 protein: CATREGQPQHF. CDR3 bases: TGTGCCACTAGAGAGGGCCAGCCCCAGCATTTT.

V usage is TRBV7-2 and J usage is TRBJ1-5; D possibly corresponds to TRBD1 (6 bases). CDR3 size: 13 residues. V lost 5 bases and J 6 bases, leaving 11 bases between the germline ends. The germline gives CDR1 SGHTA, CDR2 FQGNSA. The CDR3 reads CASSLGGPQPQHF. In DNA form, the CDR3 reads TGTGCCAGCAGCCTCGGGGGGCCTCAGCCCCAGCATTTT. Filled out from reference TRBV7-2 and TRBJ1-5, the complete variable domain reads GAGVSQSPSNKVTEKGKDVELRCDPISGHTALYWYRQSLGQGLEFLIYFQGNSAPDKSGLPSDRFSAERTGGSVSTLTIQRTQQEDSAVYLCASSLGGPQPQHFGDGTRLSIL.

V and J are TRBV27 and TRBJ2-5; TRBD2 matches at 13 bases. The junction had 7 bases not matched to a gene; V was cut back by 7 bases and J by 5 bases. CDR3 length equals 15 residues. Germline values: CDR1 MNHEY, CDR2 SMNVEV (reference sequence). For the CDR3, the DNA is TGTGCCAGCAAGGGACTAGCGGGAAATTGGGAGACCCAGTACTTC. This codes for CASKGLAGNWETQYF.

The V and J genes are TRBV29-1 and TRBJ2-3; possibly TRBD1 for D (6 bases). The CDR3 runs to 14 residues. In germline, CDR1 is SQVTM, CDR2 ANQGSEA. Deletions cut 6 bases from V and 2 bases from J, with 15 bases between. CDR3 protein: CSVSEGQYTDTQYF. The CDR3 bases are TGCAGCGTCTCGGAAGGACAGTACACAGATACGCAGTATTTT.

The chain recombines TRBV9 with TRBJ2-7; D possibly corresponds to TRBD2 (5 bases). The CDR3 is 14 residues long. V was shortened by 0 bases and J by 1 base, with 8 bases between the two germline ends. Looked up from germline, CDR1 is SGDLS and CDR2 is YYNGEE. The CDR3 coding sequence is TGTGCCAGCAGCGTAGGGACTGCATCCTACGAGCAGTACTTC. It codes for CASSVGTASYEQYF.

The CDR3 sequence is CASSQGGGTVTSGIGDEQFF. For the CDR3, the DNA is TGTGCCAGCAGCCAAGGGGGTGGGACCGTGACTAGCGGGATAGGTGATGAGCAGTTCTTC. V is TRBV4-2 and J is TRBJ2-1, with 11 bases matching TRBD2. V gave up 1 base and J gave up 8 bases; unmatched junction bases: 19. Germline assignment: CDR1 LGHNA and CDR2 YNFKEQ. The CDR3 is made up of 20 amino acids.

The chain carries TRBV28 and TRBJ2-7, with TRBD2 matching over 12 bases. The V and J ends lost 5 bases and 5 bases, in that order; junction bases with no gene match: 4. The CDR3 covers 14 residues. CDR1 is MDHEN and CDR2 is SYDVKM in the germline V gene. The CDR3 nucleotides read TGTGCCAGCAGTCCCCGACTAGCGGGAGACGAGCAGTACTTC. Translation: CASSPRLAGDEQYF.

The V gene is TRBV6-2 or TRBV6-3, the J gene TRBJ2-7; no clear D gene. Germline V gene lookup returns CDR1 MNHEY and CDR2 SVGEGT. The CDR3 runs to 11 residues. Between the trimmed V and J ends, which lost 4 bases and 3 bases, there was a span of 4 bases. CDR3 region: CASSSYYEQYF. DNA of the CDR3: TGTGCCAGCAGTTCGTACTACGAGCAGTACTTC.

The chain recombines TRBV7-2 with TRBJ1-1; D is possibly TRBD1 (5 bases). The CDR3 length is 13 residues. The V gene's germline CDR1 is SGHTA and CDR2 FQGNSA. V was pared by 5 bases and J by 9 bases, with 16 bases between. CDR3 sequence reads: CASSPSAGEQAFF. The DNA of the CDR3 is TGTGCCAGCAGCCCCAGTGCGGGGGAGCAAGCTTTCTTT.

This chain joins TRBV7-9 and TRBJ2-1; D remains ambiguous. Trimming pared 5 bases from V and 3 bases from J, leaving 11 bases between. The germline V gene has CDR1 SEHNR and CDR2 FQNEAQ (reference sequence). The CDR3 runs to 14 residues. CDR3 residues: CASSTATVYNEQFF. The DNA of the CDR3 is TGTGCCAGCAGCACCGCAACAGTCTACAATGAGCAGTTCTTC.

The chain links TRBV6-5 to TRBJ2-7; 8 positions match TRBD2. Germline V gene lookup returns CDR1 MNHEY and CDR2 SVGAGI. V was pared by 7 bases and J by 3 bases, with 5 bases of the junction left unmatched. This CDR3 contains 13 residues. The CDR3 nucleotides are TGTGCCAGCACCGGTAGCGGGATCTACGAGCAGTACTTC. It codes for CASTGSGIYEQYF.

The chain couples TRBV19 to TRBJ1-1, with D unresolved. The CDR3 length is 14 residues. The germline V and J ends were trimmed by 3 bases and 3 bases, with 11 bases remaining between them. Germline V lookup: CDR1 LNHDA, CDR2 SQIVND (reference sequence). CDR3 bases: TGTGCCAGTAGTATTTCAGGAGGTGACACTGAAGCTTTCTTT. It specifies CASSISGGDTEAFF.

The chain joins TRBV2 to TRBJ2-5; D call uncertain. The CDR3 sequence is 13 residues long. Germline CDR1 reads SNHLY; CDR2 reads FYNNEI. V lost 2 bases, J lost 7 bases, and 11 bases lay in between. CDR3 nucleotide sequence: TGTGCCAGCAGTGAATCTAGGCCCCCGACCCAGTACTTC. This codes for CASSESRPPTQYF.

J is TRBJ2-7 and V is TRBV6-6; 7 bases are shared with TRBD2. J was trimmed by 5 bases and V by 6 bases; bases with no gene match: 4. The CDR3 is 12 residues long. Germline loops: CDR1 MNHNY, CDR2 SVGAGI (reference sequence). This CDR3 is CASRLGTNEQYF. The DNA for the CDR3 is TGTGCCAGCAGACTAGGGACTAACGAGCAGTACTTC.

The chain carries TRBV6-4 and TRBJ1-1; the match to TRBD1 covers 7 bases. V lost 0 bases and J lost 1; bases outside the gene matches: 8. This CDR3 has 17 amino acids. Germline loops: CDR1 MRHNA, CDR2 SNTAGT. DNA for the CDR3: TGTGCCAGCAGTGACTCGATGACAGGGTATAGGAACACTGAAGCTTTCTTT. Translated, it gives CASSDSMTGYRNTEAFF.

The rearrangement uses TRBV6-5 and TRBJ2-1; TRBD1 matches at 8 bases. The J segment lost 5 bases and the V segment lost 6 bases, leaving 3 bases of the junction unmatched. The CDR3 is 13 amino acids. Germline CDR1 reads MNHEY; CDR2 reads SVGAGI. CDR3 residues: CASRGQVNNEQFF. The DNA for the CDR3 is TGTGCCAGCAGGGGACAGGTAAACAATGAGCAGTTCTTC.

V gene TRBV6-5 combines with J gene TRBJ2-5; the D is unclear. CDR3 size: 13 residues. The V gene lost 0 bases and the J gene lost 4 bases, with 6 bases spanning the gap. Per germline, CDR1 MNHEY and CDR2 SVGAGI. The chain's CDR3 is CASSYSRRETQYF. For the CDR3, the DNA is TGTGCCAGCAGTTACTCCAGGCGAGAGACCCAGTACTTC.

The chain recombines TRBV6-5 with TRBJ1-5; D call uncertain. Per the germline V gene, CDR1 is MNHEY and CDR2 is SVGAGI. Trimming removed 10 bases from V and 5 bases from J, with 15 bases in between. The CDR3 is 13 amino acids. For the CDR3, the DNA is TGTGCCACCAGAACAATGTCCGATCAGCCCCAGCATTTT. It is translated as CATRTMSDQPQHF.